Listed below are T cell receptor beta chains from one sample, sequenced in a study of T cell responses to AZD1222 COVID-19 vaccine. TCRdb's copy holds only in-frame clones and misses some; the assay was immunoSEQ multiplex PCR. The data show more than 80,000 clones, 85% to 90% seen once. Here the sequenced sample was peripheral blood, taken on day 0 of AZD1222 vaccination. These receptors were obtained from an adult in good health. Both conserved end residues are part of each CDR3. Each record gives: V gene, J gene, D gene, clone size, CDR3 protein, CDR3 DNA. A D gene is named only where the DNA matches it firmly. Some rows have no size entry. The others give once, few or many, or a class for an expanded clone.

v_gene: TRBV7-3; j_gene: TRBJ1-2; d_gene: NA; abundance: NA; CDR3aa: CASSPQEGGYGYTF; CDR3nt: TGTGCCAGCAGCCCACAAGAGGGGGGCTATGGCTACACCTTC
v_gene: TRBV6-5; j_gene: TRBJ2-7; d_gene: TRBD1; abundance: NA; CDR3aa: CASRQGVYEQYF; CDR3nt: TGTGCCAGCAGACAGGGGGTCTACGAGCAGTACTTC
v_gene: TRBV10-3; j_gene: TRBJ2-7; d_gene: TRBD2; abundance: NA; CDR3aa: CAISESSGTSYEQYF; CDR3nt: TGTGCCATCAGTGAGTCTAGCGGGACGTCCTACGAGCAGTACTTC
v_gene: TRBV4-2; j_gene: TRBJ2-1; d_gene: TRBD2; abundance: NA; CDR3aa: CASSPRSTSGSAEQFF; CDR3nt: TGTGCCAGCAGCCCTAGGTCGACTAGCGGGAGTGCTGAGCAGTTCTTC
v_gene: TRBV6-1; j_gene: TRBJ2-3; d_gene: NA; abundance: once; CDR3aa: CASSEAEGADTQYF; CDR3nt: TGTGCCAGCAGTGAAGCTGAGGGAGCAGATACGCAGTATTTT
v_gene: TRBV3-1/TRBV3-2; j_gene: TRBJ2-7; d_gene: TRBD1; abundance: NA; CDR3aa: CASSQAGDSSYEQYF; CDR3nt: TGTGCCAGCAGCCAAGCCGGGGACAGCTCCTACGAGCAGTACTTC
v_gene: TRBV7-3; j_gene: TRBJ1-1; d_gene: NA; abundance: once; CDR3aa: CASSPRPPDRREAFF; CDR3nt: TGTGCCAGCAGCCCTAGACCCCCGGACAGACGTGAAGCTTTCTTT
v_gene: TRBV15; j_gene: TRBJ2-3; d_gene: TRBD2; abundance: NA; CDR3aa: CATSPGLAPTDTQYF; CDR3nt: TGTGCCACCAGTCCGGGACTAGCTCCCACAGATACGCAGTATTTT
v_gene: TRBV27; j_gene: TRBJ1-2; d_gene: NA; abundance: once; CDR3aa: CASSLRSGSGYTF; CDR3nt: TGTGCCAGCAGTTTAAGGTCAGGGAGTGGCTACACCTTC
v_gene: TRBV27; j_gene: TRBJ1-1; d_gene: NA; abundance: NA; CDR3aa: CASSLARRNTEAFF; CDR3nt: TGTGCCAGCAGTTTAGCACGCAGGAACACTGAAGCTTTCTTT
v_gene: TRBV11-2; j_gene: TRBJ2-2; d_gene: NA; abundance: NA; CDR3aa: CASTPGAGATGELFF; CDR3nt: TGTGCCAGCACCCCGGGAGCAGGGGCCACCGGGGAGCTGTTTTTT
v_gene: TRBV24-1; j_gene: TRBJ2-5; d_gene: TRBD2; abundance: once; CDR3aa: CATSDGGGEETQYF; CDR3nt: TGTGCCACCAGTGATGGGGGAGGGGAAGAGACCCAGTACTTC
v_gene: TRBV10-1; j_gene: TRBJ2-7; d_gene: NA; abundance: NA; CDR3aa: CASSESTVGEQYF; CDR3nt: TGCGCCAGCAGTGAGTCGACGGTTGGGGAGCAGTACTTC
v_gene: TRBV5-1; j_gene: TRBJ1-1; d_gene: NA; abundance: NA; CDR3aa: CASSPSQGGNTEAFF; CDR3nt: TGCGCCAGCAGCCCGTCACAGGGCGGGAACACTGAAGCTTTCTTT
v_gene: TRBV10-3; j_gene: TRBJ2-1; d_gene: TRBD2; abundance: NA; CDR3aa: CAISYSSGRANYNEQFF; CDR3nt: TGTGCCATCAGTTACTCTAGCGGGAGGGCCAACTACAATGAGCAGTTCTTC
v_gene: TRBV4-1; j_gene: TRBJ1-3; d_gene: NA; abundance: NA; CDR3aa: CASSQEDTSGNTIYF; CDR3nt: TGCGCCAGCAGCCAAGAGGACACCTCTGGAAACACCATATATTTT
v_gene: TRBV25-1; j_gene: TRBJ1-6; d_gene: TRBD1; abundance: NA; CDR3aa: CASRKGDRGNSPLHF; CDR3nt: TGTGCCAGCAGGAAGGGGGACAGGGGAAATTCACCCCTCCACTTT
v_gene: TRBV7-9; j_gene: TRBJ2-1; d_gene: TRBD2; abundance: NA; CDR3aa: CASSPLGLAGANEQFF; CDR3nt: TGTGCCAGCAGTCCCCTCGGACTAGCGGGAGCAAATGAGCAGTTCTTC
v_gene: TRBV9; j_gene: TRBJ2-1; d_gene: TRBD2; abundance: NA; CDR3aa: CASSVLGLDLVEQFF; CDR3nt: TGTGCCAGCAGCGTATTGGGACTAGATCTTGTTGAGCAGTTCTTC
v_gene: TRBV7-2; j_gene: TRBJ2-2; d_gene: NA; abundance: few; CDR3aa: CASGSRGRGELFF; CDR3nt: TGTGCCAGCGGCAGCAGGGGTCGGGGGGAGCTGTTTTTT
v_gene: TRBV5-1; j_gene: TRBJ1-1; d_gene: NA; abundance: NA; CDR3aa: CASSLGRGGTEAFF; CDR3nt: TGCGCCAGCAGCTTGGGCCGAGGGGGCACTGAAGCTTTCTTT
v_gene: TRBV9; j_gene: TRBJ2-7; d_gene: NA; abundance: NA; CDR3aa: CASSLRPSSGPYEQYF; CDR3nt: TGTGCCAGCAGCCTACGACCCTCGAGCGGGCCCTACGAGCAGTACTTC